The 22 T cell receptor beta chains in this list originate from one sample, sequenced in a study of T-cell memory formation after mild COVID-19. One entry per CDR3 protein results from TCRdb running MiXCR on the 5' RACE reads. The profile covers about 430,000 distinct CDR3 sequences, with roughly 26% appearing a single time and around 9% taken by the ten largest. Sequencing was performed on PBMCs or a T cell subset sorted from them (not recorded which). The receptors here all came from an adult woman who had mild COVID-19 (a few samples of this study predate the infection). Cell type and time point are not known.

The V gene is TRBV12-3 or TRBV12-4, the J gene TRBJ1-2; D is uncertain. The CDR3 has 14 residues. V dropped 6 bases and J dropped 3 bases, with 14 bases sitting between them. CDR3 sequence reads: CASSPQNKYYGYTF. The CDR3 bases are TGTGCCAGCAGCCCCCAGAACAAATACTATGGCTACACCTTC.

This clonotype showed up just a few times. The chain couples TRBV4-1 to TRBJ1-5, with a weak D call TRBD1 (5 bases). V was clipped by 1 base and J by 7 bases, with 14 bases between them. This CDR3 is 15 amino acids long. Germline lookup yields CDR1 MGHRA and CDR2 YSYEKL. The CDR3 DNA reads TGCGCCAGCAGCCAAGGTTCCGAGGGGCCGCAGCCCCAGCATTTT. It is translated as CASSQGSEGPQPQHF.

V gene TRBV27 combines with J gene TRBJ2-2, with D possibly matching TRBD1 (5 bases). CDR3 length: 16 amino acids. Between the trimmed V and J ends, which lost 5 bases and 5 bases, there was a span of 18 bases. Germline CDR1 reads MNHEY; CDR2 reads SMNVEV (reference sequence). CDR3 coding DNA: TGTGCCAGCAGTCCCCCCCGCAGGGATGGAACCGGGGAGCTGTTTTTT. Translating gives CASSPPRRDGTGELFF.

The chain is built from TRBV20-1 and TRBJ1-1; tentatively, D is TRBD1 (6 bases). Per germline, CDR1 DFQATT and CDR2 SNEGSKA (reference sequence). The CDR3 length is 16 residues. Trimming removed 5 bases at V and 1 base at J, with 20 bases between. CDR3 amino acids: CSAPRGGTTWNTEAFF. CDR3 sequence (DNA): TGCAGTGCTCCCCGGGGGGGGACAACCTGGAACACTGAAGCTTTCTTT.

The J gene is TRBJ2-7, the V gene TRBV23-1; maybe TRBD2 (6 bases). TRBV23-1 is known as an ORF, though its function is uncertain. The CDR3 has 12 amino acids. The V gene lost 9 bases and the J gene lost 3 bases, with 12 bases spanning the gap. The CDR3 DNA reads as TGCGCCAGAGGCGGCGGGGACTACGAGCAGTACTTC. Protein product: CARGGGDYEQYF.

The V call is TRBV29-1, the J call TRBJ2-7, with D uncertain. Looked up from germline, CDR1 is SQVTM and CDR2 is ANQGSEA. CDR3 length: 15 amino acids. V lost 4 bases and J lost 2, with 18 bases in between. CDR3 protein: CSVGVDNYYPYEQYF. CDR3 in DNA: TGCAGCGTTGGGGTCGACAACTACTATCCCTACGAGCAGTACTTC.

This clonotype showed up just a few times. The chain employs TRBV7-9 and TRBJ2-1; 10 bases fit TRBD2. The V segment lost 1 base and the J segment 8 bases; nucleotides outside the gene matches: 11. The CDR3 totals 17 residues. Germline V CDR1 and CDR2: SEHNR, FQNEAQ (reference sequence). The CDR3 region has the DNA TGTGCCAGCAGCTTAGGACTAGCGGGTACCTCCTGGGATGAGCAGTTCTTC. It is translated as CASSLGLAGTSWDEQFF.

V gene TRBV12-3 or TRBV12-4 combines with J gene TRBJ1-4; 7 bases are a match to TRBD1. CDR3 length: 15 amino acids. The J segment lost 5 bases and the V segment lost 4 bases, leaving 7 bases of the junction unmatched. This CDR3 reads CASSSDRDGNEKLFF. The CDR3 DNA sequence: TGTGCCAGCAGTTCCGACAGGGACGGGAATGAAAAACTGTTTTTT.

The rearrangement links TRBV7-6 to TRBJ2-7, with D perhaps assigned TRBD1 or TRBD2 (5 bases each). V lost 1 base and J 0 bases, leaving 7 bases between the germline ends. This CDR3 is built from 14 residues. Germline V gene sequence: CDR1 SGHVS, CDR2 FNYEAQ. DNA of the CDR3: TGTGCCAGCAGCTTAGGGGACCACTCCTACGAGCAGTACTTC. Translated, it gives CASSLGDHSYEQYF.

This clonotype showed up many times. The rearrangement links TRBV10-3 to TRBJ2-5; D might be TRBD2 (7 bases). Trimming removed 2 bases from V and 2 bases from J, with 9 bases in between. The germline CDR1 and CDR2 sequences are ENHRY and SYGVKD. The CDR3 is made up of 14 amino acids. The CDR3 here is CAISERGAQETQYF. The CDR3 DNA reads as TGTGCCATCAGTGAGCGGGGGGCTCAAGAGACCCAGTACTTC.

The chain carries TRBV5-1 and TRBJ2-3; 7 bases fit TRBD1. V trimming: 4 bases; J trimming: 0 bases; junction bases outside the gene matches: 5. Germline V gene data show CDR1 as SGHRS and CDR2 as YFSETQ. The CDR3 is made up of 15 amino acids. The CDR3 DNA reads TGCGCCAGCAGCGCTCCAGGGGGTAGCACAGATACGCAGTATTTT. This translates into CASSAPGGSTDTQYF.

This sequence joins TRBV20-1 and TRBJ2-7; 9 positions match TRBD1. Germline trimming cut 3 bases from V and 9 bases from J; bases unmatched to any gene: 3. The V gene's germline CDR1 is DFQATT and CDR2 SNEGSKA (reference sequence). The CDR3 covers 11 residues. CDR3 nucleotides: TGCAGTGCTAGGGGACAGGGAAGGCAGTACTTC. It specifies CSARGQGRQYF.

This clonotype was observed a handful of times. The rearrangement links TRBV3-1 to TRBJ2-3; 7 bases align to TRBD2. This CDR3 region has 15 residues. CDR1 is LGHDT, CDR2 YNNKEL, per germline (reference sequence). V lost 1 base and J lost 0; bases outside the gene matches: 1. CDR3 coding DNA: TGTGCCAGCAGCCAAGGACTAGCTAGCACAGATACGCAGTATTTT. This sequence encodes CASSQGLASTDTQYF.

In this sample, this clonotype turned up a few times. The chain is built from TRBV5-5 and TRBJ2-1, with 10 bases matching TRBD2. The ends lost 1 base at V and 7 bases at J; junction bases unmatched: 17. The CDR3 covers 19 residues. Germline values: CDR1 SGHKS, CDR2 YYEKEE (reference sequence). DNA for the CDR3: TGTGCCAGCAGCTTGAAGGCTAGCGGGGGTGCAGGTAGGGTGAATGAGCAGTTCTTC. This translates into CASSLKASGGAGRVNEQFF.

CDR3 sequence reads: CASSPRVVNEQYF. DNA for the CDR3: TGTGCCAGCAGTCCCCGGGTGGTCAACGAGCAGTACTTC. V gene TRBV12-3 or TRBV12-4 combines with J gene TRBJ2-7; D is unresolved. The V gene lost 5 bases and the J gene lost 5 bases, with 13 bases spanning the gap. This CDR3 has 13 amino acids.

This clonotype was detected ten times or more. The chain employs TRBV27 and TRBJ2-1; D gene unclear. The CDR3 is 12 residues long. Germline CDR1 and CDR2: MNHEY and SMNVEV (reference sequence). The V end was cut by 4 bases, the J end by 10 bases, with 11 bases between. The CDR3 sequence is CASSSLTGEQFF. The CDR3 nucleotides read TGTGCCAGCAGTTCTCTCACCGGGGAGCAGTTCTTC.

This clonotype was seen only a few times. V and J are TRBV5-1 and TRBJ1-1; 8 bases fit TRBD1. The CDR3 consists of 14 residues. Per germline, CDR1 SGHRS and CDR2 YFSETQ. J lost 7 bases, V lost 2 bases, and 7 bases had no gene match. CDR3 amino acids: CASSLGQGEGEAFF. The CDR3 bases are TGCGCCAGCAGCTTAGGACAGGGAGAGGGTGAAGCTTTCTTT.

The genes are TRBV7-8 and TRBJ2-7, with a possible D match to TRBD2 (6 bases). The CDR3 is 16 residues long. Germline CDR1 SGHVS, CDR2 FQNEAQ. V was shortened by 4 bases and J by 1 base, with 17 bases between the two germline ends. CDR3 in DNA: TGTGCCAGCAGCTGGCAACCGCGGGACCCATCCTACGAGCAGTACTTC. Its translation is CASSWQPRDPSYEQYF.

This clonotype has just one count. CDR3 bases: TGTGCCAGCAGCCTCATGGGACAGGGATCGGAGACCCAGTACTTC. Protein product: CASSLMGQGSETQYF. J is TRBJ2-5 and V is TRBV7-3, with 9 bases fitting TRBD1. V lost 5 bases to trimming and J lost 5 bases; unmatched junction nucleotides: 9. The CDR3 consists of 15 residues. Germline values: CDR1 SGHTA, CDR2 FQGTGA.

Many counts were recorded for this clonotype. The genes are TRBV7-6 and TRBJ2-1; the D is unclear. The CDR3 totals 12 residues. V gave up 0 bases and J gave up 10 bases, with 7 bases separating them. The V gene's germline CDR1 is SGHVS and CDR2 FNYEAQ. The DNA of the CDR3 is TGTGCCAGCAGCTTAGCCCCTAGAGAGCAGTTCTTC. Its protein is CASSLAPREQFF.

The chain recombines TRBV7-3 with TRBJ2-3, with a weak D call TRBD2 (5 bases). CDR3 size: 15 residues. The V end was cut by 2 bases, the J end by 3 bases, with 12 bases between. Germline V gene lookup returns CDR1 SGHTA and CDR2 FQGTGA. The CDR3 loop is CASSLSGLLTDTQYF. The DNA for the CDR3 is TGTGCCAGCAGCTTATCAGGACTTTTGACAGATACGCAGTATTTT.

In this sample, this clonotype turned up a few times. V usage is TRBV6-5 and J usage is TRBJ2-4; D is unresolved. Trimming took off 2 bases at V and 1 base at J, with 9 bases between the two ends. The CDR3 length is 15 residues. Germline V CDR1 and CDR2: MNHEY, SVGAGI. CDR3 amino acids: CASSYRSSAKNIQYF. In DNA, the CDR3 is TGTGCCAGCAGTTACCGATCGAGCGCCAAAAACATTCAGTACTTC.